This TCR beta chain stems from a study of lymphopenia after photon versus proton radiotherapy. General observations from the study: Oligoclonal CD8+ Temra expansion after nadir drove photon patients' diversity drop. Relative stability marked proton patients; photon patients lost diversity and naive cells.

Data came from immunoSEQ multiplex PCR; TCRdb stores just in-frame clones and leaves some out. This table holds around 64,000 clones, under 95% found once. The CDR3 extends over 14 amino acids. V shed 7 bases and J shed 1 base, with 16 bases lying between them. Germline-derived CDR1 and CDR2 are SQVTM and ANQGSEA. A note on this clone: Its antigen is not identified.

The sample here was peripheral blood, taken from a patient treated with photon-based radiotherapy. This TCR derives from a woman aged 40 to 50 with cholangiocarcinoma. The J gene is TRBJ1-1, the V gene TRBV29-1; D possibly corresponds to TRBD1 (5 bases). This chain's CDR3 is CSGRRDGKNTEAFF. The CDR3 bases are TGCAGCGGGCGGAGGGACGGTAAGAACACTGAAGCTTTCTTT.